The rows below give T cell receptor beta chains drawn from one sample of a study of T cells after posttransplantation cyclophosphamide. The method was immunoSEQ multiplex PCR; TCRdb's version includes in-frame clones alone and lacks a portion of them. The sample consists of 2,500 to 3,500 clones, approximately 56% of them appearing once. The sample in question was PBMCs, obtained 30 days after allogeneic stem cell transplant with posttransplant cyclophosphamide. These receptors all stem from a male patient aged 55 to 69 who received an allogeneic stem cell transplant from a related donor and was CMV-positive. Some T cells may have originated in the graft donor. The CDR3 runs from the conserved cysteine through the conserved F or W. A D gene is named only where the DNA matches it firmly. Expanded clones are given a class, and other clones once, few, many or no size at all.

j_call: TRBJ2-7; clone_size: .; d_call: .; v_call: TRBV6-5; cdr3_length: 13; cdr3_aa: CASSRAGSYEQYF; cdr3_nt: TGTGCCAGCAGTCGAGCCGGGAGTTACGAGCAGTACTTC
j_call: TRBJ1-3; clone_size: few; d_call: .; v_call: TRBV2; cdr3_length: 14; cdr3_aa: CASGPGVSGNTIYF; cdr3_nt: TGTGCCAGCGGCCCAGGGGTTTCTGGAAACACCATATATTTT
j_call: TRBJ1-2; clone_size: .; d_call: .; v_call: TRBV7-9; cdr3_length: 15; cdr3_aa: CASRQDTGRVYGYTF; cdr3_nt: TGTGCCAGCAGACAAGACACAGGGCGCGTTTATGGCTACACCTTC
j_call: TRBJ2-7; clone_size: few; d_call: TRBD2; v_call: TRBV27; cdr3_length: 16; cdr3_aa: CASSRLAGGMSYEQYF; cdr3_nt: TGTGCCAGCAGTCGACTAGCGGGGGGAATGTCCTACGAGCAGTACTTC
j_call: TRBJ2-6; clone_size: .; d_call: TRBD1; v_call: TRBV5-1; cdr3_length: 18; cdr3_aa: CASSLAGTASSGANVLTF; cdr3_nt: TGCGCCAGCAGCTTGGCCGGGACAGCTAGCTCTGGGGCCAACGTCCTGACTTTC
j_call: TRBJ2-2; clone_size: .; d_call: TRBD2; v_call: TRBV4-1; cdr3_length: 15; cdr3_aa: CASSRGLAGAGELFF; cdr3_nt: TGCGCCAGCAGCCGGGGGCTAGCGGGAGCCGGGGAGCTGTTTTTT
j_call: TRBJ1-1; clone_size: .; d_call: .; v_call: TRBV7-2; cdr3_length: 16; cdr3_aa: CASSLNGEGLNTEAFF; cdr3_nt: TGTGCCAGCAGCCTAAACGGGGAGGGGTTGAACACTGAAGCTTTCTTT
j_call: TRBJ2-1; clone_size: .; d_call: TRBD1; v_call: TRBV30; cdr3_length: 14; cdr3_aa: CACSTGGAYNEQFF; cdr3_nt: TGTGCCTGTTCGACAGGGGGCGCCTACAATGAGCAGTTCTTC
j_call: TRBJ1-1; clone_size: .; d_call: .; v_call: TRBV14; cdr3_length: 14; cdr3_aa: CASSAGARHTEAFF; cdr3_nt: TGTGCCAGCAGTGCGGGGGCGCGACACACTGAAGCTTTCTTT
j_call: TRBJ2-2; clone_size: .; d_call: .; v_call: TRBV6-1; cdr3_length: 13; cdr3_aa: CASSAPRTGELFF; cdr3_nt: TGTGCCAGCAGTGCCCCTAGAACCGGGGAGCTGTTTTTT
j_call: TRBJ2-1; clone_size: .; d_call: .; v_call: TRBV15; cdr3_length: 12; cdr3_aa: CATSRVNNEQFF; cdr3_nt: TGTGCCACCAGCAGAGTAAACAATGAGCAGTTCTTC
j_call: TRBJ2-1; clone_size: few; d_call: .; v_call: TRBV11-2; cdr3_length: 17; cdr3_aa: CASSSVGWRLLYNEQFF; cdr3_nt: TGTGCCAGCAGCTCGGTAGGGTGGAGGCTCCTATACAATGAGCAGTTCTTC
j_call: TRBJ2-3; clone_size: .; d_call: .; v_call: TRBV18; cdr3_length: 13; cdr3_aa: CASSPGRGDTQYF; cdr3_nt: TGTGCCAGCTCACCGGGAAGGGGAGATACGCAGTATTTT
j_call: TRBJ2-3; clone_size: .; d_call: .; v_call: TRBV4-3; cdr3_length: 14; cdr3_aa: CASSQNRVEDTQYF; cdr3_nt: TGCGCCAGCAGCCAGAACAGGGTAGAAGATACGCAGTATTTT
j_call: TRBJ2-7; clone_size: .; d_call: .; v_call: TRBV7-2; cdr3_length: 14; cdr3_aa: CASSLVAGPYEQYF; cdr3_nt: TGTGCCAGCAGCTTAGTGGCAGGCCCCTACGAGCAGTACTTC
j_call: TRBJ2-7; clone_size: .; d_call: TRBD1; v_call: TRBV7-9; cdr3_length: 15; cdr3_aa: CASSLGQGGKIEQYF; cdr3_nt: TGTGCCAGCAGCTTAGGACAGGGTGGCAAAATCGAGCAGTACTTC
j_call: TRBJ2-4; clone_size: .; d_call: TRBD1; v_call: TRBV5-1; cdr3_length: 16; cdr3_aa: CASSLDGQGFENIQYF; cdr3_nt: TGCGCCAGCAGCTTGGACGGACAGGGGTTTGAAAACATTCAGTACTTC
j_call: TRBJ1-6; clone_size: .; d_call: .; v_call: TRBV11-3; cdr3_length: 16; cdr3_aa: CASSLSGSSYNSPLHF; cdr3_nt: TGTGCCAGCAGCTTATCCGGGAGCTCCTATAATTCACCCCTCCACTTT
j_call: TRBJ1-2; clone_size: .; d_call: TRBD1; v_call: TRBV9; cdr3_length: 18; cdr3_aa: CASSVDPFPGQGGGGYTF; cdr3_nt: TGTGCCAGCAGCGTAGATCCCTTCCCGGGACAGGGGGGGGGTGGCTACACCTTC
j_call: TRBJ1-5; clone_size: medium-sized; d_call: TRBD1; v_call: TRBV2; cdr3_length: 13; cdr3_aa: CASRDRENQPQHF; cdr3_nt: TGTGCCAGCAGAGACAGGGAGAATCAGCCCCAGCATTTT
j_call: TRBJ2-2; clone_size: .; d_call: .; v_call: TRBV6-5; cdr3_length: 12; cdr3_aa: CASSWPVGELFF; cdr3_nt: TGTGCCAGCAGTTGGCCAGTTGGGGAGCTGTTTTTT
j_call: TRBJ1-1; clone_size: .; d_call: .; v_call: TRBV5-4; cdr3_length: 15; cdr3_aa: CASSSAGRSSTEAFF; cdr3_nt: TGTGCCAGCAGCTCCGCAGGGAGGTCGAGCACTGAAGCTTTCTTT
j_call: TRBJ1-2; clone_size: .; d_call: .; v_call: TRBV5-4; cdr3_length: 13; cdr3_aa: CASTPRGYYGYTF; cdr3_nt: TGTGCCAGCACCCCACGGGGGTACTATGGCTACACCTTC
j_call: TRBJ2-2; clone_size: .; d_call: TRBD2; v_call: TRBV12-5; cdr3_length: 17; cdr3_aa: CASGLVPLAGYTGELFF; cdr3_nt: TGTGCTAGTGGTTTGGTCCCACTAGCGGGTTACACCGGGGAGCTGTTTTTT
j_call: TRBJ2-3; clone_size: .; d_call: TRBD1; v_call: TRBV10-2; cdr3_length: 15; cdr3_aa: CASSESTGGTDTQYF; cdr3_nt: TGCGCCAGCAGTGAGTCGACAGGGGGCACAGATACGCAGTATTTT
j_call: TRBJ1-2; clone_size: .; d_call: .; v_call: TRBV4-3; cdr3_length: 15; cdr3_aa: CASSQDHQAFYGYTF; cdr3_nt: TGCGCCAGCAGCCAAGATCATCAGGCTTTCTATGGCTACACCTTC
j_call: TRBJ2-3; clone_size: .; d_call: .; v_call: TRBV5-4; cdr3_length: 16; cdr3_aa: CASSLGGTQSTDTQYF; cdr3_nt: TGTGCCAGCAGCTTGGGGGGCACTCAAAGCACAGATACGCAGTATTTT
j_call: TRBJ2-5; clone_size: .; d_call: .; v_call: TRBV9; cdr3_length: 15; cdr3_aa: CASSVATAGSETQYF; cdr3_nt: TGTGCCAGCAGCGTAGCTACTGCCGGGTCTGAGACCCAGTACTTC
j_call: TRBJ2-1; clone_size: large; d_call: .; v_call: TRBV7-9; cdr3_length: 13; cdr3_aa: CASSPAGFWEQFF; cdr3_nt: TGTGCCAGCAGCCCCGCAGGGTTTTGGGAGCAGTTCTTC
j_call: TRBJ2-1; clone_size: .; d_call: TRBD2; v_call: TRBV5-4; cdr3_length: 12; cdr3_aa: CATTSGYNEQFF; cdr3_nt: TGTGCCACCACTAGCGGCTACAATGAGCAGTTCTTC
j_call: TRBJ2-3; clone_size: .; d_call: TRBD2; v_call: TRBV27; cdr3_length: 12; cdr3_aa: CATSEGGRAESF; cdr3_nt: TGTGCCACCAGTGAGGGCGGGAGGGCAGAATCTTTT
j_call: TRBJ2-1; clone_size: .; d_call: TRBD1; v_call: TRBV9; cdr3_length: 14; cdr3_aa: CASRRTGDYNEQFF; cdr3_nt: TGTGCCAGCAGAAGGACAGGGGACTACAATGAGCAGTTCTTC
j_call: TRBJ2-2; clone_size: .; d_call: TRBD2; v_call: TRBV19; cdr3_length: 15; cdr3_aa: CASSLAGGRVGELFF; cdr3_nt: TGTGCCAGTAGTCTAGCGGGAGGGCGGGTCGGGGAGCTGTTTTTT
j_call: TRBJ2-7; clone_size: few; d_call: TRBD2; v_call: TRBV27; cdr3_length: 14; cdr3_aa: CASSPREGLGEQYF; cdr3_nt: TGTGCCAGCAGCCCCCGGGAGGGCCTGGGCGAGCAGTACTTC
j_call: TRBJ2-2; clone_size: few; d_call: .; v_call: TRBV29-1; cdr3_length: 12; cdr3_aa: CSVELDSGELFF; cdr3_nt: TGCAGCGTTGAACTGGACAGCGGGGAGCTGTTTTTT
j_call: TRBJ2-1; clone_size: .; d_call: TRBD2; v_call: TRBV11-3; cdr3_length: 18; cdr3_aa: CASSRTSGAKSSYNEQFF; cdr3_nt: TGTGCCAGCAGCCGGACTAGCGGGGCCAAGAGCTCCTACAATGAGCAGTTCTTC
j_call: TRBJ2-2; clone_size: few; d_call: .; v_call: TRBV30; cdr3_length: 12; cdr3_aa: CAWSQGSGELFF; cdr3_nt: TGTGCCTGGAGCCAGGGGTCCGGGGAGCTGTTTTTT
j_call: TRBJ1-2; clone_size: few; d_call: .; v_call: TRBV7-9; cdr3_length: 15; cdr3_aa: CASSLSGGPAGHYTF; cdr3_nt: TGTGCCAGCAGCTTAAGCGGGGGCCCGGCCGGGCACTACACCTTC
j_call: TRBJ2-1; clone_size: .; d_call: TRBD2; v_call: TRBV7-7; cdr3_length: 13; cdr3_aa: CASSLVAGNEQFF; cdr3_nt: TGTGCTAGCAGCTTAGTAGCGGGGAATGAGCAGTTCTTC
j_call: TRBJ2-7; clone_size: .; d_call: TRBD1; v_call: TRBV11-2; cdr3_length: 14; cdr3_aa: CASSPGTGGREQYF; cdr3_nt: TGTGCCAGCAGCCCTGGGACAGGGGGCCGGGAGCAGTACTTC
j_call: TRBJ2-2; clone_size: .; d_call: .; v_call: TRBV2; cdr3_length: 13; cdr3_aa: CASSPPSGGELFF; cdr3_nt: TGTGCCAGCAGCCCTCCCTCGGGCGGGGAGCTGTTTTTT
j_call: TRBJ1-2; clone_size: few; d_call: .; v_call: TRBV5-4; cdr3_length: 13; cdr3_aa: CASSPEHGGGYTF; cdr3_nt: TGTGCCAGCAGCCCAGAACATGGAGGTGGCTACACCTTC
j_call: TRBJ1-2; clone_size: few; d_call: TRBD1; v_call: TRBV9; cdr3_length: 15; cdr3_aa: CASSGTGGRRYGYTF; cdr3_nt: TGTGCCAGCAGCGGGACAGGGGGCAGGAGATATGGCTACACCTTC
j_call: TRBJ2-1; clone_size: once; d_call: .; v_call: TRBV18; cdr3_length: 15; cdr3_aa: CASSRQGIVQGEQFF; cdr3_nt: TGTGCCAGCTCACGCCAGGGGATCGTGCAGGGTGAGCAGTTCTTC
j_call: TRBJ2-1; clone_size: .; d_call: TRBD2; v_call: TRBV10-3; cdr3_length: 15; cdr3_aa: CAIRFGLAGEGEQFF; cdr3_nt: TGTGCCATCAGGTTCGGGTTAGCGGGAGAGGGTGAGCAGTTCTTC
j_call: TRBJ1-5; clone_size: .; d_call: .; v_call: TRBV28; cdr3_length: 14; cdr3_aa: CASSSDSLNQPQHF; cdr3_nt: TGTGCCAGCAGTTCGGACAGCCTAAATCAGCCCCAGCATTTT
j_call: TRBJ2-3; clone_size: .; d_call: .; v_call: TRBV5-4; cdr3_length: 16; cdr3_aa: CASQKDMGGATDTQYF; cdr3_nt: TGTGCCAGTCAAAAAGATATGGGGGGAGCCACAGATACGCAGTATTTT
j_call: TRBJ2-7; clone_size: .; d_call: .; v_call: TRBV9; cdr3_length: 15; cdr3_aa: CASSPRGDDSYEQYF; cdr3_nt: TGTGCCAGCAGCCCCAGGGGAGACGACTCCTACGAGCAGTACTTC
j_call: TRBJ2-3; clone_size: .; d_call: TRBD2; v_call: TRBV10-3; cdr3_length: 16; cdr3_aa: CAISSGLAGKGDTQYF; cdr3_nt: TGTGCCATCTCCTCGGGACTAGCGGGAAAGGGTGATACGCAGTATTTT
j_call: TRBJ2-7; clone_size: .; d_call: .; v_call: TRBV5-1; cdr3_length: 15; cdr3_aa: CASSLGTGWSYEQYF; cdr3_nt: TGCGCCAGCAGCTTGGGAACGGGTTGGTCCTACGAGCAGTACTTC
j_call: TRBJ2-6; clone_size: .; d_call: TRBD1; v_call: TRBV18; cdr3_length: 15; cdr3_aa: CASSMTGSGANVLTF; cdr3_nt: TGTGCCAGCTCGATGACAGGGTCTGGGGCCAACGTCCTGACTTTC
j_call: TRBJ2-5; clone_size: .; d_call: TRBD2; v_call: TRBV7-9; cdr3_length: 19; cdr3_aa: CASSLSGHRELAGEETQYF; cdr3_nt: TGTGCCAGCAGCTTATCGGGCCACAGGGAGCTAGCGGGAGAAGAGACCCAGTACTTC
j_call: TRBJ1-6; clone_size: large; d_call: .; v_call: TRBV10-1; cdr3_length: 15; cdr3_aa: CASSEKGGIASPLHF; cdr3_nt: TGCGCCAGCAGTGAAAAGGGAGGAATTGCCTCACCCCTCCACTTT